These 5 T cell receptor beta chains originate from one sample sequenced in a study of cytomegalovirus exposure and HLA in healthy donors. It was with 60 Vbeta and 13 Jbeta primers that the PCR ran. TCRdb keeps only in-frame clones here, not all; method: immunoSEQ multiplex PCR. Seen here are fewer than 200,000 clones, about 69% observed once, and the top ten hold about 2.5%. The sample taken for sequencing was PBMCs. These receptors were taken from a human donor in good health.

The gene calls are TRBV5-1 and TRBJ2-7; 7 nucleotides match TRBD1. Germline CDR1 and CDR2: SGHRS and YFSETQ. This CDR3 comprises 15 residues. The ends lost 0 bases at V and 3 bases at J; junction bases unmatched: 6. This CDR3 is CASSLAGTDFYEQYF. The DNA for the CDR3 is TGCGCCAGCAGCTTGGCCGGGACAGACTTCTACGAGCAGTACTTC.

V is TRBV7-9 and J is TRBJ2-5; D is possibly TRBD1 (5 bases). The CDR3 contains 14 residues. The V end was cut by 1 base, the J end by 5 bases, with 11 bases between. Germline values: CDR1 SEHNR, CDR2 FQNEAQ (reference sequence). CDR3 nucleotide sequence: TGTGCCAGCAGCTTAGAAGTGGGGCTGGAGACCCAGTACTTC. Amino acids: CASSLEVGLETQYF.

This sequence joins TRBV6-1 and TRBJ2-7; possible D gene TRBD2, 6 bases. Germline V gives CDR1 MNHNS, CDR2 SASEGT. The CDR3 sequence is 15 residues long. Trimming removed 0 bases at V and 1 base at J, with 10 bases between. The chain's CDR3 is CASSEAPGRSYEQYF. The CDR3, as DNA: TGTGCCAGCAGTGAAGCGCCAGGGAGGTCCTACGAGCAGTACTTC.

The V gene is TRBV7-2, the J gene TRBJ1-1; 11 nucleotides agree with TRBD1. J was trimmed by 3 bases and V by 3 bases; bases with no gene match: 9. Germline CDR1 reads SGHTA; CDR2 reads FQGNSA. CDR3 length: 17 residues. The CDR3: CASSLFSDRGRHTEAFF. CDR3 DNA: TGTGCCAGCAGCTTGTTCTCGGACAGGGGGCGTCACACTGAAGCTTTCTTT.

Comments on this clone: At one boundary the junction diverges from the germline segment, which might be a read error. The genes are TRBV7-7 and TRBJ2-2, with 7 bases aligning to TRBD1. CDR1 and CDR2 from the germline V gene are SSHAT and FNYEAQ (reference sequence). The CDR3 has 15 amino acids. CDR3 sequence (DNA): TGTGCTAGCAGCCGAGGGACAGATTACACCGGGGAGCTGTTTTTT. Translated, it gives CASSRGTDYTGELFF.